This TCR beta chain was obtained from a study of T cells in Graves' hyperthyroidism and ophthalmopathy. Each 10 ml fresh peripheral blood draw supplied the PBMCs. The table lists this clonotype with many counts. V shed 6 bases, J shed 9 bases, and the junction held 7 bases outside the gene matches. The CDR3 spans 12 residues. RNA transcripts served as the template for amplifying TCR beta CDR3 regions. The HTBI primer set was used in a first-round RT-PCR of the TCR CDR3. TCRdb re-derived calls from the multiplex PCR reads in MiXCR, one entry per CDR3 protein. Among approximately 420,000 distinct CDR3 sequences, roughly 13% were seen once, and the ten largest hold 5% to 6%.

Input material: blood. The rearrangement uses TRBV12-3 or TRBV12-4 and TRBJ2-5, with TRBD1 matching 7 bases. This TCR derives from a woman aged 18-29 years with Graves' hyperthyroidism. This CDR3 is CASSRPQGAQYF. Written as DNA, the CDR3 is TGTGCCAGCAGCCGTCCTCAGGGGGCCCAGTACTTC.